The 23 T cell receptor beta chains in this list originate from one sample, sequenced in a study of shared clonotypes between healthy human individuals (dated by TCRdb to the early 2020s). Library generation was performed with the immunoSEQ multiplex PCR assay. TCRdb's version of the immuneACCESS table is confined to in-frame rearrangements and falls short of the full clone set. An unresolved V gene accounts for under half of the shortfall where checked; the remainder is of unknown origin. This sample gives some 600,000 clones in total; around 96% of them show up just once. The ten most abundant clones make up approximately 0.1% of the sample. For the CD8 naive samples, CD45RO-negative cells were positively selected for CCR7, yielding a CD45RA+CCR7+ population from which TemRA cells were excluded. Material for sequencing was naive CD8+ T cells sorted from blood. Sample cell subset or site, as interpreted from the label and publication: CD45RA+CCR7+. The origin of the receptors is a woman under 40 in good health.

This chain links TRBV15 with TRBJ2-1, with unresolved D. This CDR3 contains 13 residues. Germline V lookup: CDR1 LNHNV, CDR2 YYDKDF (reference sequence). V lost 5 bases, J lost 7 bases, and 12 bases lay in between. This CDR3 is CATSGFLGNEQFF. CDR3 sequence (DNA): TGTGCCACCAGCGGGTTCTTAGGGAATGAGCAGTTCTTC.

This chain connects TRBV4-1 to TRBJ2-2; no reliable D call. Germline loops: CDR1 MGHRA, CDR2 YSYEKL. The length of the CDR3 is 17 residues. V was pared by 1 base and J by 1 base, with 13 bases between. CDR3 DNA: TGCGCCAGCAGCCAAGGCCCCCTGAGACGGAACACCGGGGAGCTGTTTTTT. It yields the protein CASSQGPLRRNTGELFF.

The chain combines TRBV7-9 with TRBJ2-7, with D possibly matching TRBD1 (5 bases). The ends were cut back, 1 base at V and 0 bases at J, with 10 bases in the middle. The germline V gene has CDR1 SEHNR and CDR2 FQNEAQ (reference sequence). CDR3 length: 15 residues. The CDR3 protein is CASSLDAGHSYEQYF. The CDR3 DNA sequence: TGTGCCAGCAGCTTAGATGCAGGGCACTCCTACGAGCAGTACTTC. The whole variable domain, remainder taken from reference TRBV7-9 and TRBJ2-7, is DTGVSQNPRHKITKRGQNVTFRCDPISEHNRLYWYRQTLGQGPEFLTYFQNEAQLEKSRLLSDRFSAERPKGSFSTLEIQRTEQGDSAMYLCASSLDAGHSYEQYFGPGTRLTVT.

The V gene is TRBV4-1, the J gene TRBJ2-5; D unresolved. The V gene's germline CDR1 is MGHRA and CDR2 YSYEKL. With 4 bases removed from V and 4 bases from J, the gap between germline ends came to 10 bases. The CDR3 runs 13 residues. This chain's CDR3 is CASSPRSVETQYF. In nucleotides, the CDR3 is TGCGCCAGCAGCCCTAGATCTGTAGAGACCCAGTACTTC.

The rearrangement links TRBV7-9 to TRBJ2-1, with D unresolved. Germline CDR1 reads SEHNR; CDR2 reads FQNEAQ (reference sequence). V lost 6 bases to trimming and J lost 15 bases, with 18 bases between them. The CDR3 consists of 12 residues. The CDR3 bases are TGTGCCAGCAGGGGGTTGGCCGACTCGCCGTTCTTC. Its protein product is CASRGLADSPFF.

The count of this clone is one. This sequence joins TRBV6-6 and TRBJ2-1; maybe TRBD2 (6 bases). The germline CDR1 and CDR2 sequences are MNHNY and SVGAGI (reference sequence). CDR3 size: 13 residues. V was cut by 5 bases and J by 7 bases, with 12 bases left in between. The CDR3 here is CASSVDYGNEQFF. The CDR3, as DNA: TGTGCCAGCAGTGTGGACTATGGTAATGAGCAGTTCTTC.

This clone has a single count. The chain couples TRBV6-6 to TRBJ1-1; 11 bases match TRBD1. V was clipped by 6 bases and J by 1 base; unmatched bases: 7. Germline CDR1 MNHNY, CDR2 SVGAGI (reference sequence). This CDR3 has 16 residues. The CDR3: CASSAGTGGPNTEAFF. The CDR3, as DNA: TGTGCCAGCAGCGCTGGGACAGGGGGACCGAACACTGAAGCTTTCTTT.

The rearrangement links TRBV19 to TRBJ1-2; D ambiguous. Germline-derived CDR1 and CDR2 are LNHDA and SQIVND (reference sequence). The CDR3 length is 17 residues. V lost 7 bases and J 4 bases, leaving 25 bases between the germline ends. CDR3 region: CASTSFSELLNLYGYTF. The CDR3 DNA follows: TGTGCCAGTACTTCGTTTTCGGAATTGTTGAATCTCTATGGCTACACCTTC. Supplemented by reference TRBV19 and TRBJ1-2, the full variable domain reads DGGITQSPKYLFRKEGQNVTLSCEQNLNHDAMYWYRQDPGQGLRLIYYSQIVNDFQKGDIAEGYSVSREKKESFPLTVTSAQKNPTAFYLCASTSFSELLNLYGYTFGSGTRLTVV.

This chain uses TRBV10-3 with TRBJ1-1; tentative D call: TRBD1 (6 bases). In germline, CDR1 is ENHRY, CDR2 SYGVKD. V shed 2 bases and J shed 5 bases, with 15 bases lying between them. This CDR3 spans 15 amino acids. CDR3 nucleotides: TGTGCCATCAGTGAGATCGTGACAGGCCAAACTGAAGCTTTCTTT. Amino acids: CAISEIVTGQTEAFF.

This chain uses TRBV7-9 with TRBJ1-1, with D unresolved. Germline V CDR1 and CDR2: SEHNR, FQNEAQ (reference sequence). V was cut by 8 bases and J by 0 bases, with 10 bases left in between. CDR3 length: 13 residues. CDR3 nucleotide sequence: TGTGCCAGCTCCCCGATTTTGAACACTGAAGCTTTCTTT. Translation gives CASSPILNTEAFF.

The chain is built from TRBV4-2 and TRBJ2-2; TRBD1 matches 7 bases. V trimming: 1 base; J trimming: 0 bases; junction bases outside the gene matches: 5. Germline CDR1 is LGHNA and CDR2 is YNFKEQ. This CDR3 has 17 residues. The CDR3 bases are TGTGCCAGCAGCCAAGTTTGGGACAGAGCGAACACCGGGGAGCTGTTTTTT. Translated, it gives CASSQVWDRANTGELFF.

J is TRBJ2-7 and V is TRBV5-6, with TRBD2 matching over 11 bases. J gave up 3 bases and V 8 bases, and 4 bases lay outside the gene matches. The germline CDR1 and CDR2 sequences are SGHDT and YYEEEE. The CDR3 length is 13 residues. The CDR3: CASTSGRFYEQYF. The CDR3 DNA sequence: TGTGCCAGTACTAGCGGGAGATTCTACGAGCAGTACTTC.

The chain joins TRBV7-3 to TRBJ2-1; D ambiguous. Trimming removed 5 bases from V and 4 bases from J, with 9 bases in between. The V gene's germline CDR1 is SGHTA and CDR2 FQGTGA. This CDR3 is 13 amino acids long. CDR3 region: CASSNMEYNEQFF. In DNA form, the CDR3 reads TGTGCCAGCAGCAACATGGAATACAATGAGCAGTTCTTC.

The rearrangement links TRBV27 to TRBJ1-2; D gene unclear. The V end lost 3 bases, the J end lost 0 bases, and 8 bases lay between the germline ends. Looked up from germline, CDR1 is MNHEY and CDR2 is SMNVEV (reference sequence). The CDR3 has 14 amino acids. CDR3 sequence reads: CASSFGSANYGYTF. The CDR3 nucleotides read TGTGCCAGCAGTTTCGGCAGCGCTAACTATGGCTACACCTTC.

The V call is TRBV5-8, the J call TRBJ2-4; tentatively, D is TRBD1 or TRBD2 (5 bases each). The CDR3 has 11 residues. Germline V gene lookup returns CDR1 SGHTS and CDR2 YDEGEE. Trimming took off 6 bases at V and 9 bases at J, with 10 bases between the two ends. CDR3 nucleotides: TGTGCCAGCAACCGAGGGACCATTCAGTACTTC. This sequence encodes CASNRGTIQYF.

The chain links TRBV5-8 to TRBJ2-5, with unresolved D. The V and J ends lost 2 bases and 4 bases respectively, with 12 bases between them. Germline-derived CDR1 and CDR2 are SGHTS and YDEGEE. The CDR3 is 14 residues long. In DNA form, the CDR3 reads TGTGCCAGCAGCTTTGGCTGGGGTCCAGAGACCCAGTACTTC. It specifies CASSFGWGPETQYF. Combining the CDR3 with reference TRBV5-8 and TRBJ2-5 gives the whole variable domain EAGVTQSPTHLIKTRGQQATLRCSPISGHTSVYWYQQALGLGLQFLLWYDEGEERNRGNFPPRFSGRQFPNYSSELNVNALELEDSALYLCASSFGWGPETQYFGPGTRLLVL.

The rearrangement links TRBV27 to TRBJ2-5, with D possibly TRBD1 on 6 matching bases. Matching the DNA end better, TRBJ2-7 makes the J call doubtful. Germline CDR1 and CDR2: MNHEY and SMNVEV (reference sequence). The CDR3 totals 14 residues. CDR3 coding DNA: TGTGCCAGCAGCCCATTAGGGGGTCTGAACGAGCAGTACTTC. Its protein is CASSPLGGLNEQYF.

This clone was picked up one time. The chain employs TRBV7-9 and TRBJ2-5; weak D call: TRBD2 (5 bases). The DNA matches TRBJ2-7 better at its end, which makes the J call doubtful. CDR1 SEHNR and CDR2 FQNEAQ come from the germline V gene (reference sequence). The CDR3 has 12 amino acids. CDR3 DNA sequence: TGTGCCAGCAGCCAGACGGGATACGAGCAGTACTTC. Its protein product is CASSQTGYEQYF.

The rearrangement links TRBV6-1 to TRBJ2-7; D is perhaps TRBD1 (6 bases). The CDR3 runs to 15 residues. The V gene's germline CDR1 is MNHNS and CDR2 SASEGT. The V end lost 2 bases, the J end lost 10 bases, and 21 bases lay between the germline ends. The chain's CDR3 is CASSELGQGRRFQYF. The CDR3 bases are TGTGCCAGCAGTGAATTAGGGCAGGGGAGACGGTTCCAGTACTTC.

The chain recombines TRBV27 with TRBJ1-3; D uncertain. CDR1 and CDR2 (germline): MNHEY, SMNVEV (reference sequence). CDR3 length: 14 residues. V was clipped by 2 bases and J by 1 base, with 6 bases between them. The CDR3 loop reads CASSLGVSGNTIYF. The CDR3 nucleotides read TGTGCCAGCAGTTTAGGCGTTTCTGGAAACACCATATATTTT.

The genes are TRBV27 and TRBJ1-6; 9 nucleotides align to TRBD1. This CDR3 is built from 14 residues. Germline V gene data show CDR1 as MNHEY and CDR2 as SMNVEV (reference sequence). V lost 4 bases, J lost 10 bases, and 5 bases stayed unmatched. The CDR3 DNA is TGTGCCAGCAGTTCGACAGGGGGACGATCACCCCTCCACTTT. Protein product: CASSSTGGRSPLHF.

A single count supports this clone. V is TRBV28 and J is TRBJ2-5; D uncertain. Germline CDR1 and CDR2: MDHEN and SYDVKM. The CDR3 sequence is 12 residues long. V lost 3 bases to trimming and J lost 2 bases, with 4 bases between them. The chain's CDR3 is CASSFPQETQYF. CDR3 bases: TGTGCCAGCAGTTTTCCACAAGAGACCCAGTACTTC.

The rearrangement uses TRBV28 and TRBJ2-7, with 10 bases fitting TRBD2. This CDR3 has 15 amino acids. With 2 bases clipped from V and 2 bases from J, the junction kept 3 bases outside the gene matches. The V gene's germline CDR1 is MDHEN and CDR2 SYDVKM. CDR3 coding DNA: TGTGCCAGCAGTTTAGTAGCGGGAGGACCCTACGAGCAGTACTTC. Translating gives CASSLVAGGPYEQYF.